Reported below is one T cell receptor (beta chain). The data derive from a study of cytomegalovirus exposure and HLA in healthy donors. Amplification used 60 Vbeta primers and 13 Jbeta primers. The protocol was immunoSEQ multiplex PCR, while the TCRdb copy is restricted to in-frame clones and leaves out a portion. Here the sample spans about 170,000 clones, just over 75% being singletons. The CDR3 sequence is 13 residues long. With 2 bases removed from V and 3 bases from J, the gap between germline ends came to 10 bases. The V gene's germline CDR1 is GTSNPN and CDR2 SVGIG (reference sequence). The rearrangement uses TRBV30 and TRBJ1-1; weak D call: TRBD1 (6 bases). Material: PBMCs. This TCR was sampled from a woman aged 30 to 39 in good health and CMV-seropositive. The CDR3 nucleotides are TGTGCCTGGAGTTTAGGGGGGGACACTGAAGCTTTCTTT. It encodes CAWSLGGDTEAFF.